The present T cell receptor beta chain was sequenced within a study of identical twins. The CDR3 has 15 residues. The V and J ends lost 6 bases and 4 bases, in that order; junction bases with no gene match: 5. CDR1 is SGDLS, CDR2 YYNGEE, per germline. Template switching (which added a universal primer site) was used, and cDNA carried unique molecular identifiers. TCRdb re-derived calls from the 5' RACE reads in MiXCR, one entry per CDR3 protein. Found here are 400,000 to 550,000 distinct CDR3 sequences, 14% of them singletons; the top ten hold about 0.97%. Overall study results and limits: Fewer insertions marked abundant cord blood beta clonotypes; young adult naive trended weakly, memory not at all.

A few counts support this clonotype. Its cognate antigen is unknown. This sample also appeared in a second study, on yellow fever vaccine responses in identical twins.

The specimen sequenced was CD4+ T cells sorted from blood. V and J are TRBV9 and TRBJ2-1; 12 nucleotides agree with TRBD2. The source of this sequence is a woman between 18 and 30 years old in good health. CDR3 sequence reads: CASKTGTSGYNEQFF. CDR3 in DNA: TGTGCCAGCAAGACCGGGACTAGCGGGTACAATGAGCAGTTCTTC.